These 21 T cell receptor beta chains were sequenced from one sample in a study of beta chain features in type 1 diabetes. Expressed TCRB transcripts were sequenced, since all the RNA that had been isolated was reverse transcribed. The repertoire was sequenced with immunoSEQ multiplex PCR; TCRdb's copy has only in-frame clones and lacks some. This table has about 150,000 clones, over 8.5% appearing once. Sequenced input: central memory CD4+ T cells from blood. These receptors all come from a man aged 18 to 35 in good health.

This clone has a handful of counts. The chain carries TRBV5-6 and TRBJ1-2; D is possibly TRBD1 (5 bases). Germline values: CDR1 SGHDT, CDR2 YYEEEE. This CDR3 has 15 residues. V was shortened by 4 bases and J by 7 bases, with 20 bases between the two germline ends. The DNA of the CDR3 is TGTGCCAGCAGCCGAAGAGGTAGGGGCCATTTTGGCTACACCTTC. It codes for CASSRRGRGHFGYTF.

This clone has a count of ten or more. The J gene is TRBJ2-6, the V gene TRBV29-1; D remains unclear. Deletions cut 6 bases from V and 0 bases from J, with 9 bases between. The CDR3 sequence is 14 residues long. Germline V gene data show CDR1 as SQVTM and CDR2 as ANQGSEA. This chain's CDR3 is CSVAQRSGANVLTF. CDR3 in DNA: TGCAGCGTCGCGCAGCGCTCTGGGGCCAACGTCCTGACTTTC.

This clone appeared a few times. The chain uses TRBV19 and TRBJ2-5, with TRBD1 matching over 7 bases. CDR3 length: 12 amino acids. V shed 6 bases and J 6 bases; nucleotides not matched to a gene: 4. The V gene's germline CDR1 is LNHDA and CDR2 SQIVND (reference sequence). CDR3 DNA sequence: TGTGCCAGTAGAGGGACAGACAAGACCCAGTACTTC. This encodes CASRGTDKTQYF.

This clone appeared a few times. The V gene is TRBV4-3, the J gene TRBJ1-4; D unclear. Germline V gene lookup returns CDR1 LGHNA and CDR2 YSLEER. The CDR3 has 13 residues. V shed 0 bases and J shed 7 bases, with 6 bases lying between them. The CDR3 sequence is CASSQDLGEKLFF. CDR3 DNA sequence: TGCGCCAGCAGCCAAGATCTTGGTGAAAAACTGTTTTTT.

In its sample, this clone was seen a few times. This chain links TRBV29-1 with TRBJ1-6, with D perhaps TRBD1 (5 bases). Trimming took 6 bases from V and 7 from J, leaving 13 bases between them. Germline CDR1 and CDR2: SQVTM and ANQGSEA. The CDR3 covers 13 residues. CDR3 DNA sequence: TGCAGCGTGCAGACAGTGGAAAATTCACCCCTCCACTTT. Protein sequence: CSVQTVENSPLHF.

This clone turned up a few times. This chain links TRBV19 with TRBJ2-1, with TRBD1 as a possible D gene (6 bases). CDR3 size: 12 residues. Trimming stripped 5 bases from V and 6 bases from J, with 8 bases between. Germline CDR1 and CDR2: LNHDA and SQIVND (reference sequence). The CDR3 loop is CASSSQGNEQFF. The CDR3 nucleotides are TGTGCCAGTAGTTCACAGGGCAATGAGCAGTTCTTC.

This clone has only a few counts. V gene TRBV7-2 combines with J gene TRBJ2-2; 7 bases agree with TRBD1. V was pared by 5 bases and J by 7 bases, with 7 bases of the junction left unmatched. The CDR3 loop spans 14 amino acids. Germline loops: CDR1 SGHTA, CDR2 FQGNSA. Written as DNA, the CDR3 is TGTGCCAGCAGCGGGAAACAGGGGATCGGGGAGCTGTTTTTT. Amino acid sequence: CASSGKQGIGELFF.

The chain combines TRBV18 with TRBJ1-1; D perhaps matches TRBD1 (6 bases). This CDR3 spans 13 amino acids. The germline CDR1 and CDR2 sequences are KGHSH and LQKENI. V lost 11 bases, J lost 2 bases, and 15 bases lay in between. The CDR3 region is CAGTQDRNTEAFF. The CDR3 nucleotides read TGTGCCGGCACCCAGGACAGAAACACTGAAGCTTTCTTT.

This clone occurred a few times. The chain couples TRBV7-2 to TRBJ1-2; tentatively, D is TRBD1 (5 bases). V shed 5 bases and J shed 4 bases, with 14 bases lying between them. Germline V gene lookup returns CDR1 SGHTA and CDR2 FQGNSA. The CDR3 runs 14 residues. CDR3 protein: CASSPQAGSYGYTF. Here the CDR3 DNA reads TGTGCCAGCAGCCCCCAGGCAGGGAGCTATGGCTACACCTTC.

In DNA form, the CDR3 reads TGTGCCAGCAGCCGCGGACAGGGGACAGATACGCAGTATTTT. Protein sequence: CASSRGQGTDTQYF. The chain uses TRBV9 and TRBJ2-3, with 9 bases identical to TRBD1. CDR3 length equals 14 residues. V was pared by 4 bases and J by 3 bases, with 3 bases of the junction left unmatched. Germline CDR1 is SGDLS and CDR2 is YYNGEE.

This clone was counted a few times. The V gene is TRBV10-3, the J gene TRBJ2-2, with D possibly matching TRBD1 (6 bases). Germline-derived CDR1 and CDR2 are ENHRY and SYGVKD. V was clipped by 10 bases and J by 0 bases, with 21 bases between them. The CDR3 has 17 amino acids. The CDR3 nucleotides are TGTGCCAGTCTCAGGGACGGACAGAGAACGAACACCGGGGAGCTGTTTTTT. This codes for CASLRDGQRTNTGELFF.

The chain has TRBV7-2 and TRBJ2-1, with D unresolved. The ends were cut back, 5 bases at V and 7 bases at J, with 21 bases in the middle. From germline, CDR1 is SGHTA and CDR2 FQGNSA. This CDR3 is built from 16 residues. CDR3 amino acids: CASSPGYFPPQNEQFF. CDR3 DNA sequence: TGTGCCAGCAGCCCAGGTTACTTTCCCCCTCAAAATGAGCAGTTCTTC.

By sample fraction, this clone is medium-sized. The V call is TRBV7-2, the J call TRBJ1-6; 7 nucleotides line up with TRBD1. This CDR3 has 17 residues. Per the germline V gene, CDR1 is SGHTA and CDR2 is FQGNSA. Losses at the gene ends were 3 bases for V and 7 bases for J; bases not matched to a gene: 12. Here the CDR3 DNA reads TGTGCCAGCAGCTTCAACCACGTGGGACAGCGAAATTCACCCCTCCACTTT. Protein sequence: CASSFNHVGQRNSPLHF.

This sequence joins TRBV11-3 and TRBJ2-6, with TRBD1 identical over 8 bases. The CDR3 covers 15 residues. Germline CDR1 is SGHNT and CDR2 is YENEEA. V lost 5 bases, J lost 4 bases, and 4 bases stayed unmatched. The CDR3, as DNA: TGTGCCAGCAGCACAGGGGGGCAGGGGGCCAACGTCCTGACTTTC. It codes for CASSTGGQGANVLTF.

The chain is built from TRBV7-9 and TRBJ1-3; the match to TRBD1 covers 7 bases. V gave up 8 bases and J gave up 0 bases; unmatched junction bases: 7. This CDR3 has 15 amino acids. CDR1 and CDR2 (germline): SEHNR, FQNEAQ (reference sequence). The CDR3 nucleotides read TGTGCCAGCGGAAAGGACAGGACCTCTGGAAACACCATATATTTT. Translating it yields CASGKDRTSGNTIYF.

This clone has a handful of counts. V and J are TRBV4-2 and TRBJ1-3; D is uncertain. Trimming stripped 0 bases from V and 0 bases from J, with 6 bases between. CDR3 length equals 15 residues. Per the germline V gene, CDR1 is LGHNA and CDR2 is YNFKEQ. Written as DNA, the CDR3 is TGTGCCAGCAGCCAAGAAGCCAGCTCTGGAAACACCATATATTTT. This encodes CASSQEASSGNTIYF.

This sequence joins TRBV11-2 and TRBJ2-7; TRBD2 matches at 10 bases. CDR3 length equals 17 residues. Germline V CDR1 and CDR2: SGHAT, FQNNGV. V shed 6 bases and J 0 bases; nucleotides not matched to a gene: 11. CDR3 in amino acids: CASRGQLLAGSSYEQYF. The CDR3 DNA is TGTGCCAGCAGGGGCCAGCTACTAGCGGGGAGCTCCTACGAGCAGTACTTC.

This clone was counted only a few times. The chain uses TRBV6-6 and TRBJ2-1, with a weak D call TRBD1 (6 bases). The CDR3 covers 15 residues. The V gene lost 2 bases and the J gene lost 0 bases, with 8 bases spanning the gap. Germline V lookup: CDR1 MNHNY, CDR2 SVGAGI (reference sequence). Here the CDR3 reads CASSYRGSSYNEQFF. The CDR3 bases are TGTGCCAGCAGTTACAGGGGGAGCTCCTACAATGAGCAGTTCTTC.

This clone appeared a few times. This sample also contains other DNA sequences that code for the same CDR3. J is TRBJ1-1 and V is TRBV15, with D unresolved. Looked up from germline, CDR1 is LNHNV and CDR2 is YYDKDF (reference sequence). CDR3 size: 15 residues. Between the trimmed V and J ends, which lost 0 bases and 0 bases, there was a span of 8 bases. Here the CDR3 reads CATSREKGMNTEAFF. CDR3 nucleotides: TGTGCCACCAGCAGAGAAAAGGGAATGAACACTGAAGCTTTCTTT.

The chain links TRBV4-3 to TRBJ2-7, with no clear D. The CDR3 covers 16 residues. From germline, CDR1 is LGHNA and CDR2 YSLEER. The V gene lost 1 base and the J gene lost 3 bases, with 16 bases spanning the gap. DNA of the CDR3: TGCGCCAGCAGCCAAGCCTCCCCGGTATCGGGCTACGAGCAGTACTTC. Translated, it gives CASSQASPVSGYEQYF.

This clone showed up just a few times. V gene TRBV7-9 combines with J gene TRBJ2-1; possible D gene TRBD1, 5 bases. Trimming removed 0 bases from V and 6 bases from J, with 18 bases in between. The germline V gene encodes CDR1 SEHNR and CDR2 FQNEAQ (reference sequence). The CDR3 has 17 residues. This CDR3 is CASSLAQRVGAGNEQFF. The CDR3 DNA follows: TGTGCCAGCAGCTTAGCCCAGAGAGTAGGGGCCGGCAATGAGCAGTTCTTC.